Below are 9 T cell receptor beta chains sequenced from a single sample in a study of blood T cells in healthy people across ages. Alongside a J-beta primer mix, a sample-barcoded 5' primer served in a second PCR lasting roughly 6 to 11 cycles. TCRdb recomputed calls from the 5' RACE reads with MiXCR, one row per CDR3 protein. The table lists approximately 780,000 distinct CDR3 sequences, around 25% of them singletons. The same sample was also studied in work on T cells of mothers and their children.

The sample consisted of blood. The receptor set was obtained from a boy aged 5 to 17 in good health.

The chain is built from TRBV7-3 and TRBJ1-2, with D possibly TRBD1 on 5 matching bases. V dropped 0 bases and J dropped 6 bases, with 11 bases sitting between them. The V gene's germline CDR1 is SGHTA and CDR2 FQGTGA. This CDR3 has 14 residues. The CDR3 loop reads CASSLTGRGDGYTF. The CDR3 region has the DNA TGTGCCAGCAGCTTAACAGGTCGAGGGGATGGCTACACCTTC.

This clonotype has only a few counts. This chain links TRBV12-3 or TRBV12-4 with TRBJ2-1; 8 nucleotides line up with TRBD1. Trimming took 7 bases from V and 0 from J; bases not matched to a gene: 14. The CDR3 runs 18 residues. CDR3 in DNA: TGTGCCAGCATTACTTCTCTACGCGGGACAGGCTCCTACAATGAGCAGTTCTTC. Protein sequence: CASITSLRGTGSYNEQFF.

This clonotype was seen a handful of times. V usage is TRBV28 and J usage is TRBJ2-5; 9 bases are a match to TRBD2. The germline V gene encodes CDR1 MDHEN and CDR2 SYDVKM. CDR3 length: 17 amino acids. J lost 6 bases, V lost 2 bases, and 13 bases had no gene match. The CDR3 loop is CASSLEPSRGGRKTQYF. DNA for the CDR3: TGTGCCAGCAGTTTAGAACCCTCGCGGGGGGGCAGGAAGACCCAGTACTTC.

The rearrangement uses TRBV11-2 and TRBJ2-5; a weak D match, TRBD1 (8 bases). The germline CDR1 and CDR2 sequences are SGHAT and FQNNGV. The CDR3 totals 14 residues. Trimming left V 5 bases short and J 6 bases short, with 16 bases between. CDR3 protein: CASSHIQGGKTQYF. The CDR3 nucleotides read TGTGCCAGCAGCCATATACAGGGGGGGAAGACCCAGTACTTC. The entire variable domain, with the rest obtained from reference TRBV11-2 and TRBJ2-5, is as follows: EAGVAQSPRYKIIEKRQSVAFWCNPISGHATLYWYQQILGQGPKLLIQFQNNGVVDDSQLPKDRFSAERLKGVDSTLKIQPAKLEDSAVYLCASSHIQGGKTQYFGPGTRLLVL.

The chain uses TRBV6-5 and TRBJ1-6; perhaps TRBD1 as D (5 bases). Germline V gives CDR1 MNHEY, CDR2 SVGAGI. Trimming removed 5 bases from V and 6 bases from J, with 14 bases in between. The CDR3 consists of 15 residues. The DNA for the CDR3 is TGTGCCAGCAGTACAACGGGGACGGGTAATTCACCCCTCCACTTT. This sequence encodes CASSTTGTGNSPLHF.

The J gene is TRBJ2-1, the V gene TRBV5-1; TRBD2 matches 10 bases. Germline V CDR1 and CDR2: SGHRS, YFSETQ. This CDR3 spans 15 amino acids. Losses at the gene ends were 5 bases for V and 4 bases for J; bases not matched to a gene: 6. The CDR3 DNA reads TGCGCCAGCAGTCAAAAGCGGGGGGGATACAATGAGCAGTTCTTC. Residues: CASSQKRGGYNEQFF. Full variable domain (remainder filled in from reference TRBV5-1 and TRBJ2-1): KAGVTQTPRYLIKTRGQQVTLSCSPISGHRSVSWYQQTPGQGLQFLFEYFSETQRNKGNFPGRFSGRQFSNSRSEMNVSTLELGDSALYLCASSQKRGGYNEQFFGPGTRLTVL.

This chain connects TRBV19 to TRBJ2-1; D gene unclear. The CDR3 consists of 13 residues. The V end was cut by 7 bases, the J end by 6 bases, with 13 bases between. Per the germline V gene, CDR1 is LNHDA and CDR2 is SQIVND (reference sequence). CDR3 in amino acids: CASTAHPSNEQFF. DNA of the CDR3: TGTGCCAGTACCGCACATCCAAGCAATGAGCAGTTCTTC.

This clonotype came up a few times. This chain connects TRBV29-1 to TRBJ2-2; D not resolved. Per the germline V gene, CDR1 is SQVTM and CDR2 is ANQGSEA. V lost 4 bases, J lost 7 bases, and 7 bases lay in between. CDR3 length: 11 residues. The CDR3 sequence: CSVGLGGELFF. DNA for the CDR3: TGCAGCGTTGGCCTTGGCGGGGAGCTGTTTTTT.

The sample holds a few counts of this clonotype. The J gene is TRBJ2-1, the V gene TRBV5-1; no reliable D call. Trimming removed 4 bases from V and 6 bases from J, with 14 bases in between. CDR3 length: 14 amino acids. Germline V gene data show CDR1 as SGHRS and CDR2 as YFSETQ. The CDR3, as DNA: TGCGCCAGCAGCCTCCTGGACCACATCAATGAGCAGTTCTTC. Encoded protein: CASSLLDHINEQFF. Complete variable domain (other parts from reference TRBV5-1 and TRBJ2-1): KAGVTQTPRYLIKTRGQQVTLSCSPISGHRSVSWYQQTPGQGLQFLFEYFSETQRNKGNFPGRFSGRQFSNSRSEMNVSTLELGDSALYLCASSLLDHINEQFFGPGTRLTVL.